These T cell receptor beta chains were read from a single sample in a study of T cells in Graves' hyperthyroidism and ophthalmopathy. TCRdb reprocessed the multiplex PCR reads via MiXCR and lists one record per CDR3 protein. The table has 500,000 to 700,000 distinct CDR3 sequences, about a sixth seen once. The specimen sequenced was blood. The receptors were sampled from a young woman with Graves' hyperthyroidism. Each CDR3 is given with its conserved first and last residue.

v_gene	j_gene	CDR3aa
TRBV28	TRBJ1-5	CASSLSWERNQPQHF
TRBV7-9	TRBJ2-1	CASRVTGGATYNEQFF
TRBV6-1	TRBJ1-2	CASRDRDRANYGYTF
TRBV20-1	TRBJ2-7	CSAAYPTPSYEQYF
TRBV29-1	TRBJ2-1	CSVKGELSSSYNEQFF
TRBV27	TRBJ1-1	CASTAREADIEAFF
TRBV4-2	TRBJ2-2	CASRLTERGDAGELFF
TRBV5-5	TRBJ2-2	CASSLIDREYGELFF
TRBV5-1	TRBJ2-1	CASRDRTGTGDFNEQFF
TRBV13	TRBJ1-2	CASRRGGSNYGYTF
TRBV7-3	TRBJ2-1	CASSVAGGFNEQFF
TRBV4-1	TRBJ2-3	CASSQSGQWATDTQYF
TRBV5-1	TRBJ2-7	CASSLSTRGTVGEQYF
TRBV20-1	TRBJ2-2	CSASSSPGTGELFF
TRBV15	TRBJ2-3	CATSRGSSTDTQYF
TRBV7-3	TRBJ2-2	CASSLDRVTGELFF
TRBV4-3	TRBJ2-3	CASSQAASDTDTQYF
TRBV19	TRBJ1-1	CASSIDRSNTEAFF
TRBV10-1	TRBJ2-7	CASRRDRAAEQYF
TRBV5-1	TRBJ2-7	CASSSARPYEQYF
TRBV24-1	TRBJ1-5	CATSDNRESNQPQHF
TRBV5-4	TRBJ2-3	CASSLELAETDTQYF
TRBV11-2	TRBJ1-1	CASSRLSLNTEAFF
TRBV7-9	TRBJ2-7	CASSSPARLHTDYEQYF
TRBV28	TRBJ2-1	CASSSPSEFYNEQFF
TRBV5-1	TRBJ2-2	CASTWGDRFTGELFF
TRBV19	TRBJ2-7	CASSTPGQGFYEQYF
TRBV7-9	TRBJ2-1	CASRRTSGANSYNEQFF
TRBV11-2	TRBJ1-6	CASSSTAFRNSPLHF
TRBV19	TRBJ1-2	CASSISAVYGYTF
TRBV4-3	TRBJ1-1	CASSQDFGTTAYTEAFF
TRBV20-1	TRBJ2-7	CSAGSGPFYEQYF
TRBV2	TRBJ1-6	CASSGGSGSPLHF